The sequence of this T cell receptor (beta chain) was determined in a study of blood T cell repertoires in COVID-19. Method: immunoSEQ multiplex PCR; TCRdb's copy keeps in-frame clones and lacks some. The sample has approximately 93,000 clones, about nine tenths seen once; the top ten hold about 30%. The receptor was isolated from a man aged 45-65 years with active or convalescent COVID-19. Sequenced sample: peripheral blood.

For the CDR3, the DNA is TGTGCCAGCAGCTTGGTGGGAGTCCAAGAGACCCAGTACTTC. This codes for CASSLVGVQETQYF. The genes are TRBV5-4 and TRBJ2-5; TRBD2 is a possible D gene (5 bases). Germline V gene lookup returns CDR1 SGHNT and CDR2 YYREEE (reference sequence). The CDR3 covers 14 residues. Trimming took off 0 bases at V and 1 base at J, with 7 bases between the two ends.